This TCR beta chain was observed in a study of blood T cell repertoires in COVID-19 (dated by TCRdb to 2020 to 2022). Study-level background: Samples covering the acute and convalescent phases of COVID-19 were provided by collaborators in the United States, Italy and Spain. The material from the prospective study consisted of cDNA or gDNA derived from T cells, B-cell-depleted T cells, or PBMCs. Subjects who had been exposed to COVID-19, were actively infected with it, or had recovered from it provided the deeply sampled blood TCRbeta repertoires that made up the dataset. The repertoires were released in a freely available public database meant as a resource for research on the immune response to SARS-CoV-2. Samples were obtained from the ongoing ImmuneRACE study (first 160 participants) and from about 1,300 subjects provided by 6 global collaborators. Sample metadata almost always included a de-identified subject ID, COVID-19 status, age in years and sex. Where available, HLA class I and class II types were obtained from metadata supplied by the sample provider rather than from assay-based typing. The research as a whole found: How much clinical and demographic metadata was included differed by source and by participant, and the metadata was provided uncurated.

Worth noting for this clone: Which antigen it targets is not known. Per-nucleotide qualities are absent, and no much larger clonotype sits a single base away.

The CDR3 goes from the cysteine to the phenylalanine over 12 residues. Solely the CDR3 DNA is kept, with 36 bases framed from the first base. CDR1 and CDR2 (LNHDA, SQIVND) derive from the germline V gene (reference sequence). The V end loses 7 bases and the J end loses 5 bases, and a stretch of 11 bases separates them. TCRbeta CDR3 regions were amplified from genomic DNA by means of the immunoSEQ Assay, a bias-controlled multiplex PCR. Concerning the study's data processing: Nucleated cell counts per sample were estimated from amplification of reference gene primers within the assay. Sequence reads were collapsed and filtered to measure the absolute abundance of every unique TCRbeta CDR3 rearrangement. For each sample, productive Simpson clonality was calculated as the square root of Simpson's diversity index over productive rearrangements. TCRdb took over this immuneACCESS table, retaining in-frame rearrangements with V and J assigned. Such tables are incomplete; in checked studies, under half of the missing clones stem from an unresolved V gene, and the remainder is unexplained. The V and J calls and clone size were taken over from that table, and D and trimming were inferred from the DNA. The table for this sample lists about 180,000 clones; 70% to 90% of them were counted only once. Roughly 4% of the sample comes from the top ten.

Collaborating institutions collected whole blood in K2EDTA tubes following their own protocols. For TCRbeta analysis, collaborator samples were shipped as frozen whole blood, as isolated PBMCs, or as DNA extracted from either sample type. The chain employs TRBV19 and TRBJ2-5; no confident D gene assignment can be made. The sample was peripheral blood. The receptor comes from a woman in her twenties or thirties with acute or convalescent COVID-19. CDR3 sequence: CASNPIQETQYF. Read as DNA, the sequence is TGTGCCAGTAACCCCATTCAGGAGACCCAGTACTTC.